This T cell receptor (beta chain) was retrieved from a study of cytomegalovirus exposure and HLA in healthy donors. Across the study: Most genotyped donors, about 81% of about 400, had Caucasian-associated genetic ancestry. Study results and limitations: It was only CMV serostatus that was available as immune exposure information. The later analysis indicated that the majority of CMV-associated TCR beta chains appeared HLA-restricted.

A multiplex PCR was run with 60 Vbeta primers and 13 Jbeta primers. The protocol was immunoSEQ multiplex PCR, while the TCRdb copy is restricted to in-frame clones and leaves out a portion. Altogether tens of thousands of clones are present, roughly four fifths being singletons, with the ten largest covering around 1.5%. A word on this clone: Antigen unknown.

The length of the CDR3 is 14 residues. Germline V gene sequence: CDR1 MNHEY, CDR2 SMNVEV (reference sequence). Trimming took 0 bases from V and 6 from J; bases not matched to a gene: 4. There were likely unrecorded immune exposures, though donors were nominally healthy when sampled. Sequenced material: PBMCs. This TCR came from a man aged 40-50 years in good health and CMV-seronegative. The rearrangement uses TRBV27 and TRBJ1-1; 7 nucleotides match TRBD1. Here the CDR3 DNA reads TGTGCCAGCAGTTTATCGATAGGGACAGCTGAAGCTTTCTTT. Encoded protein: CASSLSIGTAEAFF.